This T cell receptor beta chain was documented in a study of shared clonotypes between healthy human individuals. Repertoires were generated with immunoSEQ multiplex PCR, while TCRdb's copy carries only in-frame clones and drops some. The sample lists around 1,000,000 clones; roughly 80% were seen once. This clone was recorded only once. This CDR3 region has 15 residues. With 4 bases removed from V and 3 bases from J, the gap between germline ends came to 17 bases. Germline V lookup: CDR1 SGHDT, CDR2 YYEEEE. The origin of this receptor is a man younger than 30 in good health. Some clones in this sample may be carry-over from other donors' samples. The specimen sequenced was memory CD4+ T cells from PBMCs. Subset specified: CD45RA-negative fraction. The rearrangement joins TRBV5-6 to TRBJ2-7, with D perhaps TRBD1 (6 bases). CDR3 amino acids: CASSLRGQMGYEQYF. DNA of the CDR3: TGTGCCAGCAGCCTCCGGGGACAAATGGGCTACGAGCAGTACTTC.